This is a list of T cell receptor beta chains from one sample in a study of blood T cell repertoires in COVID-19. Clones were sequenced by immunoSEQ multiplex PCR, and TCRdb holds only the in-frame ones, with some missing. This table holds approximately 300,000 clones, roughly 90% found once. Source material: PBMCs or T cells enriched from blood (not recorded which). Every receptor here comes from a woman aged 30 to 39 who had recovered from COVID-19. The CDR3 runs from the conserved cysteine through the conserved F or W. D genes are given only for firm matches. A row's size may be missing; if present it is once, few, many or a size class.

J gene: TRBJ1-1
clone size: NA
D gene: NA
V gene: TRBV28
CDR3 protein: CASSPPGGGNTEAFF
CDR3 DNA: TGTGCCAGCAGTCCCCCCGGTGGCGGGAACACTGAAGCTTTCTTT

J gene: TRBJ1-3
clone size: NA
D gene: TRBD1
V gene: TRBV5-6
CDR3 protein: CASSLFGDRGLRNTIYF
CDR3 DNA: TGTGCCAGCAGCCTGTTTGGGGACAGGGGGCTTCGAAACACCATATATTTT

J gene: TRBJ2-2
clone size: NA
D gene: NA
V gene: TRBV10-3
CDR3 protein: CAINFGGSNTGELFF
CDR3 DNA: TGTGCCATCAACTTCGGGGGTTCGAACACCGGGGAGCTGTTTTTT

J gene: TRBJ2-3
clone size: once
D gene: TRBD1
V gene: TRBV28
CDR3 protein: CASSIGATGAADTQYF
CDR3 DNA: TGTGCCAGCAGTATTGGCGCAACAGGGGCCGCAGATACGCAGTATTTT

J gene: TRBJ2-7
clone size: NA
D gene: TRBD1
V gene: TRBV28
CDR3 protein: CASSTGQGSYEQYF
CDR3 DNA: TGTGCCAGCAGTACCGGACAGGGATCCTACGAGCAGTACTTC

J gene: TRBJ1-1
clone size: NA
D gene: TRBD1
V gene: TRBV3-1/TRBV3-2
CDR3 protein: CASSQDRGGKDTEAFF
CDR3 DNA: TGTGCCAGCAGCCAAGATAGAGGGGGCAAGGACACTGAAGCTTTCTTT

J gene: TRBJ2-1
clone size: NA
D gene: TRBD2
V gene: TRBV9
CDR3 protein: CASSEISGARYNEQFF
CDR3 DNA: TGTGCCAGCAGCGAGATTAGCGGGGCCCGCTACAATGAGCAGTTCTTC

J gene: TRBJ1-2
clone size: NA
D gene: NA
V gene: TRBV7-2
CDR3 protein: CASSPNGGSNYGYTF
CDR3 DNA: TGTGCCAGCAGCCCAAACGGCGGGAGTAACTATGGCTACACCTTC

J gene: TRBJ2-2
clone size: NA
D gene: TRBD2
V gene: TRBV6-2/TRBV6-3
CDR3 protein: CASSYSTQGLTTGELFF
CDR3 DNA: TGTGCCAGCAGTTACTCGACGCAGGGACTAACCACCGGGGAGCTGTTTTTT

J gene: TRBJ1-1
clone size: once
D gene: NA
V gene: TRBV5-6
CDR3 protein: CASNPTGMNTEAFF
CDR3 DNA: TGTGCCAGCAACCCCACAGGCATGAACACTGAAGCTTTCTTT

J gene: TRBJ1-5
clone size: NA
D gene: NA
V gene: TRBV19
CDR3 protein: CASSIFGAGQPQHF
CDR3 DNA: TGTGCCAGTAGTATATTCGGTGCGGGGCAGCCCCAGCATTTT

J gene: TRBJ1-1
clone size: NA
D gene: NA
V gene: TRBV28
CDR3 protein: CASILNTEAFF
CDR3 DNA: TGTGCCAGCATCCTAAACACTGAAGCTTTCTTT

J gene: TRBJ1-5
clone size: NA
D gene: NA
V gene: TRBV19
CDR3 protein: CASSMSLWGLNQPQHF
CDR3 DNA: TGTGCCAGTAGTATGTCCCTCTGGGGGCTCAATCAGCCCCAGCATTTT